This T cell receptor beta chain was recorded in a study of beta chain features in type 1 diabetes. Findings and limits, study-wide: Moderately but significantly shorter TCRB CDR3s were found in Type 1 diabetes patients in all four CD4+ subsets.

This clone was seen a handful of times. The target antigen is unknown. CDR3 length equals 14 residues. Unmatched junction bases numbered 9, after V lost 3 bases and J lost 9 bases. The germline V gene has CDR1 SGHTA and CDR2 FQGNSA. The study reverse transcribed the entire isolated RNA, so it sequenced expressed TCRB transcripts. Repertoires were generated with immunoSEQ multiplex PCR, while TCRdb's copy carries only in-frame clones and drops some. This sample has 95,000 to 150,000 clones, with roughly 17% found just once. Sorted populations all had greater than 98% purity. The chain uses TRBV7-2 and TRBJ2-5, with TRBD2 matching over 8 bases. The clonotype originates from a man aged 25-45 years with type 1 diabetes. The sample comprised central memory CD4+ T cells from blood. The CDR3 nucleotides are TGTGCCAGCAGCTTGGTAACTAGCGGTCGGCCCCAGTACTTC. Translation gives CASSLVTSGRPQYF.